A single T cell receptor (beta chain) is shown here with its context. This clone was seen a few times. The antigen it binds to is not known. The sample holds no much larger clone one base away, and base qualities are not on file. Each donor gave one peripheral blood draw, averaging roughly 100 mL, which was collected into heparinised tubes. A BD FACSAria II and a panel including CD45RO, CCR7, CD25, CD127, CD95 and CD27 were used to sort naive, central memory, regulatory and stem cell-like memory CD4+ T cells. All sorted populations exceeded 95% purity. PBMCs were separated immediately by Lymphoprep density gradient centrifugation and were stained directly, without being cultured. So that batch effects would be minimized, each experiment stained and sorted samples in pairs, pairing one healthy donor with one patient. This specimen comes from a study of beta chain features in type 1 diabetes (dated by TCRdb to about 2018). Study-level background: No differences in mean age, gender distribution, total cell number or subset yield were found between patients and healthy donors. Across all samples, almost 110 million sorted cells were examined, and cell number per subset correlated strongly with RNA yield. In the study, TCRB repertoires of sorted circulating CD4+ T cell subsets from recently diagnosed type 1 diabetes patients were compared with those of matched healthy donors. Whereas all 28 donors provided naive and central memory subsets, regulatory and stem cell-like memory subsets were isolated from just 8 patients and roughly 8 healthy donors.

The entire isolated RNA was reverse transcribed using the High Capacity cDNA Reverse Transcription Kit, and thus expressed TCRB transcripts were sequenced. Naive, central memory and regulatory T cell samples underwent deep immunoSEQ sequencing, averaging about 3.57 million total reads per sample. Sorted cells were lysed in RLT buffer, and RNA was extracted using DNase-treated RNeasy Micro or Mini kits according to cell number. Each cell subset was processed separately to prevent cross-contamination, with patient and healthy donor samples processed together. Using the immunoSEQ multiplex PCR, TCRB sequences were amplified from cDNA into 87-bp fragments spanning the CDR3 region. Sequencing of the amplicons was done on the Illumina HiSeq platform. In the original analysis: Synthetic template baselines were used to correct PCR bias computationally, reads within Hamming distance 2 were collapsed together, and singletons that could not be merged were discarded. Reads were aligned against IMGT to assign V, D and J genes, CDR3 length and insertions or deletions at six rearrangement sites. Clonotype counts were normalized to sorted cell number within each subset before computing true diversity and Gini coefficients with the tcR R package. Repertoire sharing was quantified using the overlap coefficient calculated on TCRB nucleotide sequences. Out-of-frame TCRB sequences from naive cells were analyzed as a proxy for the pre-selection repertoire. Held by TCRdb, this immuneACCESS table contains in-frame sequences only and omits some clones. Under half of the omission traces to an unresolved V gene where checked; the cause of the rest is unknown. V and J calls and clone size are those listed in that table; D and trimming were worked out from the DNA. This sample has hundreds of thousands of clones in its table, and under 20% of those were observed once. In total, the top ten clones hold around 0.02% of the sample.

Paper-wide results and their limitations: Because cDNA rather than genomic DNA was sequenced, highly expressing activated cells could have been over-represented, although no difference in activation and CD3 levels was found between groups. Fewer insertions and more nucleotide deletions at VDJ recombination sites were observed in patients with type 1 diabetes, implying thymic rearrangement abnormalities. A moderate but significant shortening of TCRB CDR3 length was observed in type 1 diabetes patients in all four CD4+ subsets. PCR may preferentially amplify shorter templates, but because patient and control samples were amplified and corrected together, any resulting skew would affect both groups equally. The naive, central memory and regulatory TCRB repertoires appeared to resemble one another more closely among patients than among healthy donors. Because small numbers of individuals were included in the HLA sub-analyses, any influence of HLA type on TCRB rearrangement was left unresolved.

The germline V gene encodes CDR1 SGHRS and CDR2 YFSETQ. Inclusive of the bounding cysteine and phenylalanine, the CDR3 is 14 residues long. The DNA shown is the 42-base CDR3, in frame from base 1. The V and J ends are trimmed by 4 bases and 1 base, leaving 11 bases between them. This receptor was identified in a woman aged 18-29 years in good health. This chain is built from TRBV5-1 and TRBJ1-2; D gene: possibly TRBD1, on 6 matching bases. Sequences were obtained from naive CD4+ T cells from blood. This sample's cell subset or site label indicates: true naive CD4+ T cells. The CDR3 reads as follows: CASSETGNNYGYTF. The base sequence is TGCGCCAGCAGCGAGACAGGAAATAACTATGGCTACACCTTC. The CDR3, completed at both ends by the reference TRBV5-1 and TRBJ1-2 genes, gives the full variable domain KAGVTQTPRYLIKTRGQQVTLSCSPISGHRSVSWYQQTPGQGLQFLFEYFSETQRNKGNFPGRFSGRQFSNSRSEMNVSTLELGDSALYLCASSETGNNYGYTFGSGTRLTVV.